Listed below are T cell receptor beta chains from one sample, sequenced in a study of T cells in Graves' hyperthyroidism and ophthalmopathy. TCRdb processed the multiplex PCR reads anew with MiXCR; each CDR3 protein has one entry. The table includes some 490,000 distinct CDR3 sequences, 22% detected once. The sample taken for sequencing was blood. The source of these receptors is a woman aged 65 to 85 with Graves' ophthalmopathy. CDR3s include the opening cysteine and the closing phenylalanine or tryptophan. D genes are given only for firm matches. Clone size is stated in some rows and not others, as once, few, many or a class when expanded.

V gene	D gene	J gene	clone size	CDR3 protein	CDR3 DNA
TRBV27	TRBD2	TRBJ2-1	NA	CASSPGLAGVDNEQFF	TGTGCCAGCAGCCCGGGACTAGCGGGAGTCGACAATGAGCAGTTCTTC
TRBV28	NA	TRBJ1-2	NA	CASSPPGGRGSYGYTF	TGTGCCAGCAGTCCGCCGGGGGGGCGCGGGAGCTATGGCTACACCTTC
TRBV6-9	TRBD1	TRBJ1-3	NA	CASSSRGLGGNTIYF	TGTGCCAGCAGTTCCAGGGGGCTGGGTGGAAACACCATATATTTT
TRBV6-5	TRBD1	TRBJ1-2	NA	CASSYGQGMSYTF	TGTGCCAGCAGTTATGGACAGGGAATGAGCTACACCTTC
TRBV6-1	TRBD1	TRBJ2-7	few	CASGPGQGTLSYEQYF	TGTGCCAGCGGGCCGGGACAGGGAACCCTATCCTACGAGCAGTACTTC
TRBV12-3/TRBV12-4	TRBD2	TRBJ2-2	NA	CASRQTAGDTGELFF	TGTGCCAGCAGGCAAACTGCGGGAGACACCGGGGAGCTGTTTTTT
TRBV20-1	TRBD2	TRBJ2-1	NA	CSASNLAGGYNEQFF	TGCAGTGCTAGTAACTTAGCGGGAGGTTACAATGAGCAGTTCTTC
TRBV12-3/TRBV12-4	NA	TRBJ2-7	many	CASSLWGWHEQYF	TGTGCCAGCAGTTTATGGGGATGGCACGAGCAGTACTTC
TRBV5-1	TRBD1	TRBJ1-6	many	CASSTGTENSPLHF	TGCGCCAGCAGCACCGGGACAGAAAATTCACCCCTCCACTTT
TRBV6-1	NA	TRBJ1-1	many	CASSTRHVTEAFF	TGTGCCAGCAGTACACGACACGTCACTGAAGCTTTCTTT
TRBV9	NA	TRBJ1-2	NA	CASSVEPDGNYGYTF	TGTGCCAGCAGCGTAGAGCCCGACGGGAACTATGGCTACACCTTC
TRBV6-2/TRBV6-3	NA	TRBJ1-2	few	CASKAQGPGYTF	TGTGCCAGCAAGGCACAGGGACCTGGCTACACCTTC
TRBV18	NA	TRBJ2-7	few	CASSPLVAAVNEQYF	TGTGCCAGCTCACCTCTGGTTGCTGCGGTCAACGAGCAGTACTTC
TRBV6-1	TRBD1	TRBJ2-1	NA	CASSRKRQGEYNEQFF	TGTGCCAGCAGTAGGAAGCGACAGGGGGAATACAATGAGCAGTTCTTC
TRBV24-1	TRBD1	TRBJ1-6	NA	CATSDPRQGNRNSPLHF	TGTGCCACCAGTGATCCTAGACAGGGGAATCGTAATTCACCCCTCCACTTT